Each of the 31 T cell receptor beta chains below was sequenced from the same sample in a study of beta chain features in type 1 diabetes. Sequenced material consisted of expressed TCRB transcripts (all of the isolated RNA was reverse transcribed). Here immunoSEQ multiplex PCR was the method, and the copy in TCRdb shows in-frame clones only, minus some. The table records roughly 280,000 clones, 20% to 25% of them present only once. These TCRs' antigens remain unknown. General study findings and limits: The study found moderately but significantly shorter TCRB CDR3s in all four CD4+ subsets of Type 1 diabetes patients.

The specimen was naive CD4+ T cells from blood. The receptors were gathered from a woman in her 30s with type 1 diabetes.

The chain carries TRBV19 and TRBJ2-7; D remains unclear. CDR1 is LNHDA and CDR2 is SQIVND in the germline V gene (reference sequence). V dropped 9 bases and J dropped 4 bases, with 7 bases sitting between them. The CDR3 extends over 10 amino acids. The CDR3 loop reads CARTNYEQYF. CDR3 sequence (DNA): TGTGCCAGGACAAATTACGAGCAGTACTTC.

The chain carries TRBV30 and TRBJ2-3, with D hard to call. The CDR3 covers 15 residues. V lost 0 bases and J lost 1, with 11 bases in between. The germline V gene has CDR1 GTSNPN and CDR2 SVGIG (reference sequence). For the CDR3, the DNA is TGTGCCTGGAGTGTACTGAACCCTGGCACAGATACGCAGTATTTT. This codes for CAWSVLNPGTDTQYF.

The V call is TRBV29-1, the J call TRBJ2-1; 8 nucleotides match TRBD2. Germline assignment: CDR1 SQVTM and CDR2 ANQGSEA. With V trimmed by 5 bases and J by 0 bases, 3 bases remained unmatched. The CDR3 covers 14 residues. CDR3 amino acids: CSVIAGSSYNEQFF. The CDR3 DNA sequence: TGCAGCGTTATAGCGGGAAGCTCCTACAATGAGCAGTTCTTC.

In its sample, this clone was seen a few times. This chain links TRBV2 with TRBJ2-6, with a possible D match to TRBD2 (6 bases). V was shortened by 4 bases and J by 0 bases, with 10 bases between the two germline ends. The CDR3 loop spans 16 amino acids. Germline CDR1 and CDR2: SNHLY and FYNNEI. The CDR3 sequence: CASSGQRASGANVLTF. The CDR3 coding sequence is TGTGCCAGCAGTGGACAGCGGGCCTCTGGGGCCAACGTCCTGACTTTC.

The CDR3 DNA follows: TGTGCCAGCAGCCGAGCAACAGGGTCCGCCGGGGAGCTGTTTTTT. As protein: CASSRATGSAGELFF. This chain links TRBV14 with TRBJ2-2; possibly TRBD1 for D (6 bases). The germline V gene encodes CDR1 SGHDN and CDR2 FVKESK. The V end lost 4 bases, the J end lost 6 bases, and 15 bases lay between the germline ends. CDR3 size: 15 residues.

V is TRBV18 and J is TRBJ2-7, with TRBD2 matching 13 bases. J lost 6 bases, V lost 1 base, and 3 bases had no gene match. CDR3 length equals 15 residues. CDR1 KGHSH and CDR2 LQKENI come from the germline V gene. CDR3 region: CASSPLGTSGTEQYF. The CDR3 nucleotides are TGTGCCAGCTCACCACTCGGGACTAGCGGGACCGAGCAGTACTTC. Using reference TRBV18 and TRBJ2-7 for the parts outside the CDR3, the full variable domain is NAGVMQNPRHLVRRRGQEARLRCSPMKGHSHVYWYRQLPEEGLKFMVYLQKENIIDESGMPKERFSAEFPKEGPSILRIQQVVRGDSAAYFCASSPLGTSGTEQYFGPGTRLTVT.

This chain connects TRBV25-1 to TRBJ2-1; 13 nucleotides line up with TRBD2. V was clipped by 5 bases and J by 7 bases; unmatched bases: 5. CDR3 length: 15 residues. Germline-derived CDR1 and CDR2 are MGHDK and SYGVNS. In nucleotides, the CDR3 is TGTGCCAGCAGTCCCGGGACTAGCGGGGCTAATGAGCAGTTCTTC. Its translation: CASSPGTSGANEQFF.

This clone was seen only a few times. The chain has TRBV18 and TRBJ1-5, with 7 bases that match TRBD1. Germline values: CDR1 KGHSH, CDR2 LQKENI. This CDR3 spans 14 amino acids. With 3 bases clipped from V and 7 bases from J, the junction kept 6 bases outside the gene matches. CDR3 protein: CASSPPGGQQPQHF. CDR3 coding DNA: TGTGCCAGCTCACCCCCAGGGGGGCAACAGCCCCAGCATTTT.

The chain uses TRBV6-5 and TRBJ1-5; 8 positions match TRBD1. Germline V gene data show CDR1 as MNHEY and CDR2 as SVGAGI. The junction had 4 bases not matched to a gene; V was cut back by 6 bases and J by 0 bases. The CDR3 extends over 15 amino acids. Here the CDR3 DNA reads TGTGCCAGCAGCCAGGGACAGGTTAGCAATCAGCCCCAGCATTTT. Encoded protein: CASSQGQVSNQPQHF.

This clone was counted a few times. The chain uses TRBV18 and TRBJ1-5; 12 nucleotides match TRBD1. After removal of 3 bases from V and 5 bases from J, the junction contained 2 bases not matched to a gene. This CDR3 comprises 15 residues. Germline V lookup: CDR1 KGHSH, CDR2 LQKENI. The CDR3, as DNA: TGTGCCAGCTCACCGGGGACAGGGGGCGATCAGCCCCAGCATTTT. This translates into CASSPGTGGDQPQHF.

This clone was counted between two and nine times. This chain uses TRBV6-6 with TRBJ1-2; D is perhaps TRBD1 (5 bases). The CDR3 is 13 residues long. Per the germline V gene, CDR1 is MNHNY and CDR2 is SVGAGI (reference sequence). The ends were cut back, 4 bases at V and 7 bases at J, with 13 bases in the middle. The CDR3 spells CASSSIRASGYTF. The CDR3 nucleotides read TGTGCCAGCAGTTCTATCAGGGCCAGTGGCTACACCTTC.

There are a few counts of this clone. The chain has TRBV14 and TRBJ2-7; 7 bases fit TRBD1. The germline V gene has CDR1 SGHDN and CDR2 FVKESK. V was pared by 6 bases and J by 7 bases, with 9 bases of the junction left unmatched. CDR3 length equals 13 residues. The CDR3 coding sequence is TGTGCCAGCAGATTGACAGGGTGGCGGGAGCAGTACTTC. This codes for CASRLTGWREQYF.

The CDR3 sequence is CASSAGTGTYEQYF. CDR3 DNA: TGCGCCAGCAGCGCCGGGACAGGGACCTACGAGCAGTACTTC. V and J are TRBV4-1 and TRBJ2-7, with 9 bases that match TRBD1. The CDR3 has 14 residues. CDR1 is MGHRA, CDR2 YSYEKL, per germline. V gave up 5 bases and J gave up 2 bases; unmatched junction bases: 4.

The gene calls are TRBV19 and TRBJ2-5; the match to TRBD1 covers 9 bases. CDR3 length equals 15 residues. Trimming took 4 bases from V and 5 from J; bases not matched to a gene: 8. Germline V lookup: CDR1 LNHDA, CDR2 SQIVND (reference sequence). The CDR3 sequence: CASSRTGEKTETQYF. CDR3 DNA: TGTGCCAGTAGTAGGACAGGGGAAAAAACGGAGACCCAGTACTTC.

This clone was observed a few times. CDR3 sequence: CASTGQAGTDTQYF. CDR3 nucleotide sequence: TGTGCCAGTACAGGACAGGCGGGCACAGATACGCAGTATTTT. The V and J genes are TRBV19 and TRBJ2-3; 7 bases are a match to TRBD1. The V segment lost 7 bases and the J segment 1 base; nucleotides outside the gene matches: 5. The CDR3 runs 14 residues. Germline loops: CDR1 LNHDA, CDR2 SQIVND (reference sequence).

This clone has more than one count but fewer than ten. The chain joins TRBV7-9 to TRBJ1-1; 8 nucleotides align to TRBD1. V lost 5 bases, J lost 3 bases, and 5 bases stayed unmatched. Germline lookup yields CDR1 SEHNR and CDR2 FQNEAQ (reference sequence). The CDR3 covers 14 residues. The CDR3 is CASSPQGGDTEAFF. In DNA form, the CDR3 reads TGTGCCAGCAGCCCACAGGGGGGGGACACTGAAGCTTTCTTT.

Only a few counts were recorded for this clone. V gene TRBV5-1 combines with J gene TRBJ2-7; 7 nucleotides line up with TRBD1. This CDR3 spans 15 amino acids. Germline assignment: CDR1 SGHRS and CDR2 YFSETQ. Trimming removed 3 bases from V and 0 bases from J; junction bases left unmatched: 6. The CDR3 region has the DNA TGCGCCAGCAGCTCGGGACAGCAATTCTCCTACGAGCAGTACTTC. It is translated as CASSSGQQFSYEQYF.

CDR3 residues: CAISEGRNSNQPQHF. In DNA, the CDR3 is TGTGCCATCAGTGAGGGGCGAAATAGCAATCAGCCCCAGCATTTT. This chain uses TRBV10-3 with TRBJ1-5, with D hard to call. Germline loops: CDR1 ENHRY, CDR2 SYGVKD. V lost 2 bases, J lost 0 bases, and 8 bases lay in between. This CDR3 spans 15 amino acids.

This clone occurred a few times. The rearrangement links TRBV30 to TRBJ2-2; the match to TRBD2 covers 10 bases. The CDR3 totals 16 residues. The germline CDR1 and CDR2 sequences are GTSNPN and SVGIG (reference sequence). After removal of 4 bases from V and 5 bases from J, the junction contained 10 bases not matched to a gene. CDR3 bases: TGTGCCTGGATTTCTAGCGGGAGTTTTTTGACCGGGGAGCTGTTTTTT. Translated: CAWISSGSFLTGELFF.

This clone appeared a single time. The V and J genes are TRBV11-2 and TRBJ2-5; TRBD1 aligns across 11 bases. This CDR3 contains 14 residues. Germline V lookup: CDR1 SGHAT, CDR2 FQNNGV. V lost 5 bases to trimming and J lost 9 bases; unmatched junction nucleotides: 8. The DNA for the CDR3 is TGTGCCAGCAGCAACCGGGACAGGGGGGAAGCCCAGTACTTC. This translates into CASSNRDRGEAQYF.

The chain carries TRBV10-3 and TRBJ2-7, with D maybe TRBD1 (6 bases). Looked up from germline, CDR1 is ENHRY and CDR2 is SYGVKD. There are 15 residues in the CDR3. Trimming took 5 bases from V and 4 from J, leaving 18 bases between them. The CDR3 DNA sequence: TGTGCCATCAGTACCCCGTACCTCCAGGGGTACGAGCAGTACTTC. Translated, it gives CAISTPYLQGYEQYF.

This clone was counted a few times. The gene calls are TRBV9 and TRBJ2-2; 7 bases agree with TRBD2. CDR1 SGDLS and CDR2 YYNGEE come from the germline V gene. Losses at the gene ends were 1 base for V and 6 bases for J; bases not matched to a gene: 6. There are 15 residues in the CDR3. This CDR3 is CASSVTGGRAGELFF. As DNA, the CDR3 is TGTGCCAGCAGCGTAACCGGGGGGAGGGCCGGGGAGCTGTTTTTT. Together with reference TRBV9 and TRBJ2-2, the CDR3 gives the full variable domain: DSGVTQTPKHLITATGQRVTLRCSPRSGDLSVYWYQQSLDQGLQFLIQYYNGEERAKGNILERFSAQQFPDLHSELNLSSLELGDSALYFCASSVTGGRAGELFFGEGSRLTVL.

This clone has a handful of counts. The rearrangement links TRBV30 to TRBJ2-2, with no clear D. V gave up 0 bases and J gave up 2 bases, with 4 bases separating them. The CDR3 is 13 amino acids. The germline CDR1 and CDR2 sequences are GTSNPN and SVGIG (reference sequence). Here the CDR3 reads CAWSVVNTGELFF. CDR3 bases: TGTGCCTGGAGTGTCGTAAACACCGGGGAGCTGTTTTTT.

The genes are TRBV15 and TRBJ2-1; TRBD2 aligns across 7 bases. The CDR3 is made up of 13 amino acids. V shed 5 bases and J 15 bases; nucleotides not matched to a gene: 13. Germline loops: CDR1 LNHNV, CDR2 YYDKDF (reference sequence). The CDR3 sequence is CATSPQDGGSVFF. In nucleotides, the CDR3 is TGTGCCACCAGCCCTCAGGACGGCGGGAGCGTGTTCTTC.

This clone has just one count. V gene TRBV19 combines with J gene TRBJ2-6; weak D call: TRBD2 (5 bases). Trimming left V 6 bases short and J 4 bases short, with 16 bases between. CDR1 is LNHDA, CDR2 SQIVND, per germline (reference sequence). The length of the CDR3 is 16 residues. This CDR3 reads CASRPSGSSGANVLTF. CDR3 sequence (DNA): TGTGCCAGTAGACCTTCGGGGTCTTCAGGGGCCAACGTCCTGACTTTC. The whole variable domain, filled in from reference TRBV19 and TRBJ2-6, reads DGGITQSPKYLFRKEGQNVTLSCEQNLNHDAMYWYRQDPGQGLRLIYYSQIVNDFQKGDIAEGYSVSREKKESFPLTVTSAQKNPTAFYLCASRPSGSSGANVLTFGAGSRLTVL.

V gene TRBV30 combines with J gene TRBJ2-5; perhaps TRBD2 as D (6 bases). Deletions cut 0 bases from V and 10 bases from J, with 18 bases between. CDR3 length: 14 residues. CDR1 and CDR2 from the germline V gene are GTSNPN and SVGIG (reference sequence). In DNA form, the CDR3 reads TGTGCCTGGAGTGTACTAGGGGACTTATTGGGCCAGTACTTC. Translation gives CAWSVLGDLLGQYF.

This clone was counted only a few times. The rearrangement joins TRBV10-3 to TRBJ2-1; 9 bases fit TRBD2. This CDR3 region has 14 residues. Germline CDR1 and CDR2: ENHRY and SYGVKD. V dropped 7 bases and J dropped 2; count of bases not matched to a gene: 3. CDR3 coding DNA: TGTGCCATCACCTCTAGCGGGACCTACAATGAGCAGTTCTTC. Residues: CAITSSGTYNEQFF.

This clone occurred a few times. This chain joins TRBV4-1 and TRBJ2-1; 9 bases fit TRBD2. V was clipped by 4 bases and J by 4 bases; unmatched bases: 2. This CDR3 is 14 amino acids long. Germline V gives CDR1 MGHRA, CDR2 YSYEKL. CDR3 nucleotides: TGCGCCAGCAGCCTGACTAGCGGATACAATGAGCAGTTCTTC. It encodes CASSLTSGYNEQFF.

The V and J genes are TRBV18 and TRBJ2-5; perhaps TRBD2 as D (5 bases). The germline V and J ends were trimmed by 2 bases and 3 bases, with 7 bases remaining between them. This CDR3 has 13 residues. Germline V gene lookup returns CDR1 KGHSH and CDR2 LQKENI. CDR3 bases: TGTGCCAGCTCACCAAGGCGGGAAGAGACCCAGTACTTC. Translating it yields CASSPRREETQYF.

This clone was picked up a small number of times. V gene TRBV30 combines with J gene TRBJ1-5; D is possibly TRBD1 (6 bases). The CDR3 covers 16 residues. Between the trimmed V and J ends, which lost 0 bases and 3 bases, there was a span of 15 bases. Germline-derived CDR1 and CDR2 are GTSNPN and SVGIG (reference sequence). CDR3 bases: TGTGCCTGGAGTGTACGGCAGGCAGGGGCCAATCAGCCCCAGCATTTT. It specifies CAWSVRQAGANQPQHF.

V and J are TRBV5-4 and TRBJ2-7, with TRBD2 matching 7 bases. Germline CDR1 reads SGHNT; CDR2 reads YYREEE (reference sequence). V lost 4 bases, J lost 3 bases, and 4 bases stayed unmatched. This CDR3 comprises 13 residues. CDR3 sequence (DNA): TGTGCCAGCAGCCGCGGGGGAAACTACGAGCAGTACTTC. Translation: CASSRGGNYEQYF.